Listed here are 30 T cell receptor beta chains from one sample, sequenced in a study of blood T cell repertoires in COVID-19. TCRdb's table, derived via immunoSEQ multiplex PCR, lists solely in-frame clones and lacks some. The table records about 190,000 clones, 70% to 80% of them present only once. The sample comprised peripheral blood. Receptors were obtained from a man between 45 and 60 years old who had recovered from COVID-19.

The V and J genes are TRBV7-9 and TRBJ1-2; D not certain. The V and J ends lost 5 bases and 7 bases respectively, with 11 bases between them. Germline lookup yields CDR1 SEHNR and CDR2 FQNEAQ (reference sequence). CDR3 length: 12 residues. The CDR3 loop is CASSRGTGGYTF. The DNA for the CDR3 is TGTGCCAGCAGCAGAGGAACTGGTGGCTACACCTTC.

The V call is TRBV29-1, the J call TRBJ1-1; the D is unclear. V was clipped by 5 bases and J by 4 bases, with 17 bases between them. This CDR3 spans 14 amino acids. The V gene's germline CDR1 is SQVTM and CDR2 ANQGSEA. CDR3 sequence (DNA): TGCAGCGTTCCATTGTCTTCGGTCGGCACTGAAGCTTTCTTT. This codes for CSVPLSSVGTEAFF.

The chain has TRBV19 and TRBJ2-5, with 15 positions matching TRBD2. This CDR3 has 16 amino acids. V gave up 1 base and J gave up 4 bases; unmatched junction bases: 1. The germline V gene encodes CDR1 LNHDA and CDR2 SQIVND (reference sequence). CDR3 amino acids: CASSIAGLAGGETQYF. In DNA form, the CDR3 reads TGTGCCAGTAGTATAGCGGGACTAGCGGGAGGAGAGACCCAGTACTTC.

This rearrangement joins TRBV25-1 to TRBJ2-7, with 11 bases that match TRBD1. Germline values: CDR1 MGHDK, CDR2 SYGVNS. V dropped 4 bases and J dropped 0; count of bases not matched to a gene: 2. The CDR3 consists of 15 residues. CDR3 protein: CASSVGTGGSYEQYF. The CDR3 region has the DNA TGTGCCAGCAGTGTAGGGACAGGGGGCTCCTACGAGCAGTACTTC.

V is TRBV11-2 and J is TRBJ2-2; TRBD1 matches at 10 bases. CDR1 SGHAT and CDR2 FQNNGV come from the germline V gene. Losses at the gene ends were 3 bases for V and 0 bases for J; bases not matched to a gene: 10. This CDR3 spans 19 amino acids. The CDR3 is CASSFGQGVGGANTGELFF. The CDR3 coding sequence is TGTGCCAGCAGCTTCGGACAGGGGGTTGGGGGCGCGAACACCGGGGAGCTGTTTTTT.

The genes are TRBV4-3 and TRBJ1-2; the D is unclear. The CDR3 length is 16 residues. The V and J ends lost 1 base and 0 bases respectively, with 12 bases between them. The germline gives CDR1 LGHNA, CDR2 YSLEER. The CDR3 reads CASSQGRTLANYGYTF. In DNA, the CDR3 is TGCGCCAGCAGCCAAGGGAGAACTCTAGCTAACTATGGCTACACCTTC.

The rearrangement joins TRBV7-6 to TRBJ2-4; D not certain. This CDR3 is built from 14 residues. V dropped 5 bases and J dropped 2 bases, with 10 bases sitting between them. Per the germline V gene, CDR1 is SGHVS and CDR2 is FNYEAQ. CDR3 bases: TGTGCCAGCAGCCCCGGCGGCTCCAAAAACATTCAGTACTTC. It encodes CASSPGGSKNIQYF.

The genes are TRBV7-2 and TRBJ2-1; the match to TRBD2 covers 12 bases. There are 14 residues in the CDR3. Germline-derived CDR1 and CDR2 are SGHTA and FQGNSA. V was pared by 6 bases and J by 6 bases, with 3 bases of the junction left unmatched. CDR3 DNA sequence: TGTGCCAGCAGGGCTAGCGGGAGGGCCAATGAGCAGTTCTTC. Encoded protein: CASRASGRANEQFF.

The genes are TRBV19 and TRBJ2-1; tentative D call: TRBD2 (6 bases). Germline CDR1 is LNHDA and CDR2 is SQIVND (reference sequence). V was shortened by 6 bases and J by 6 bases, with 21 bases between the two germline ends. The CDR3 length is 16 residues. CDR3 protein: CASRGLPQNAINEQFF. The CDR3 DNA sequence: TGTGCCAGTAGGGGACTCCCTCAAAACGCGATCAATGAGCAGTTCTTC.

V usage is TRBV21-1 and J usage is TRBJ2-3; the DNA was not compared with TRBD2, the D call given in the table. TRBV21-1 is annotated as a pseudogene. The CDR3 has 15 amino acids. The CDR3 region has the DNA TGTGCCAGCAGCAGGGGAGACCCTAGCACAGATACGCAGTATTTT. It translates to CASSRGDPSTDTQYF.

This rearrangement joins TRBV6-5 to TRBJ2-2; 9 bases match TRBD1. This CDR3 has 15 residues. The V segment lost 7 bases and the J segment 4 bases; nucleotides outside the gene matches: 7. Germline V CDR1 and CDR2: MNHEY, SVGAGI. The CDR3 DNA follows: TGTGCCAGCAACTCCGGGACAGGGCCCACCGGGGAGCTGTTTTTT. Amino acids: CASNSGTGPTGELFF.

The chain employs TRBV3-1 (or the pseudogene TRBV3-2) and TRBJ2-2; the D gene is possibly TRBD1 (5 bases). Germline V gene data show CDR1 as LGHDT and CDR2 as YNNKEL (reference sequence). V lost 7 bases, J lost 0 bases, and 12 bases lay in between. This CDR3 region has 15 residues. Written as DNA, the CDR3 is TGTGCCAGCACCTACAGGTACGCGAACACCGGGGAGCTGTTTTTT. Its protein is CASTYRYANTGELFF.

The chain is built from TRBV18 and TRBJ2-1, with D possibly TRBD1 on 5 matching bases. Germline assignment: CDR1 KGHSH and CDR2 LQKENI. There are 15 residues in the CDR3. V shed 4 bases and J shed 3 bases, with 13 bases lying between them. The CDR3 reads CASSQVAGNYNEQFF. CDR3 nucleotides: TGTGCCAGCTCACAAGTCGCAGGGAACTACAATGAGCAGTTCTTC.

The gene calls are TRBV7-3 and TRBJ1-1, with 7 positions matching TRBD1. V shed 2 bases and J 4 bases; nucleotides not matched to a gene: 4. The CDR3 length is 14 residues. CDR1 is SGHTA, CDR2 FQGTGA, per germline. CDR3 residues: CASSLVTGATEAFF. In nucleotides, the CDR3 is TGTGCCAGCAGCTTAGTAACAGGGGCCACTGAAGCTTTCTTT.

The chain uses TRBV3-1 (or the pseudogene TRBV3-2) and TRBJ2-7; 9 nucleotides agree with TRBD1. The ends lost 1 base at V and 3 bases at J; junction bases unmatched: 4. This CDR3 has 15 amino acids. Germline V gene sequence: CDR1 LGHDT, CDR2 YNNKEL (reference sequence). This CDR3 is CASSQGMGQGYEQYF. DNA of the CDR3: TGTGCCAGCAGCCAAGGGATGGGACAGGGCTACGAGCAGTACTTC.

The CDR3 DNA reads TGCGCCAGCAGGGGAGCGATCCTCACAGATACGCAGTATTTT. Protein: CASRGAILTDTQYF. The V call is TRBV4-1, the J call TRBJ2-3, with D tentatively TRBD2 (5 bases). CDR1 and CDR2 (germline): MGHRA, YSYEKL. This CDR3 contains 14 residues. V was clipped by 6 bases and J by 2 bases, with 12 bases between them.

Remarks on this clone: Other DNA sequences in this sample translate to the same CDR3. The chain recombines TRBV18 with TRBJ1-5; D uncertain. There are 15 residues in the CDR3. The V gene lost 2 bases and the J gene lost 2 bases, with 10 bases spanning the gap. The germline V gene encodes CDR1 KGHSH and CDR2 LQKENI. For the CDR3, the DNA is TGTGCCAGCTCACCATACGACTCGGGCAATCAGCCCCAGCATTTT. Amino acid sequence: CASSPYDSGNQPQHF.

The chain combines TRBV30 with TRBJ1-2, with TRBD1 identical over 7 bases. The CDR3 contains 13 residues. Germline V gives CDR1 GTSNPN, CDR2 SVGIG (reference sequence). Trimming removed 0 bases from V and 7 bases from J; junction bases left unmatched: 5. The CDR3 DNA is TGTGCCTGGAGTGTAAAAGGGGGCAGTGGCTACACCTTC. It is translated as CAWSVKGGSGYTF.

The rearrangement links TRBV7-3 to TRBJ2-7; D possibly corresponds to TRBD2 (6 bases). The CDR3 loop spans 16 amino acids. CDR1 and CDR2 (germline): SGHTA, FQGTGA. Trimming took 5 bases from V and 5 from J, leaving 22 bases between them. The CDR3 nucleotides are TGTGCCAGCAGCAGCCGGTTCGACGGGGGAAGGGACGAGCAGTACTTC. It translates to CASSSRFDGGRDEQYF.

The chain carries TRBV7-2 and TRBJ2-7, with D tentatively TRBD1 (6 bases). Deletions cut 1 base from V and 4 bases from J, with 17 bases between. The CDR3 has 16 amino acids. CDR1 is SGHTA, CDR2 FQGNSA, per germline. CDR3 sequence reads: CASSLVQGQGDYEQYF. The DNA for the CDR3 is TGTGCCAGCAGCTTAGTACAGGGTCAAGGCGATTACGAGCAGTACTTC.

This clone came up a few times. The rearrangement links TRBV7-8 to TRBJ1-3; D uncertain. This CDR3 spans 15 amino acids. V dropped 5 bases and J dropped 1 base, with 12 bases sitting between them. From germline, CDR1 is SGHVS and CDR2 FQNEAQ. CDR3 amino acids: CASSDSYVSGNTIYF. The CDR3 DNA reads as TGTGCCAGCAGCGACTCATATGTTTCTGGAAACACCATATATTTT.

The J gene is TRBJ2-1, the V gene TRBV4-3, with 10 bases matching TRBD2. The V gene's germline CDR1 is LGHNA and CDR2 YSLEER. The V gene end was trimmed by 1 base and the J gene end by 6 bases; junction bases not matched to a gene: 3. The CDR3 consists of 15 residues. This chain's CDR3 is CASSQGLAGFNEQFF. The DNA of the CDR3 is TGCGCCAGCAGCCAAGGACTAGCGGGCTTCAATGAGCAGTTCTTC.

On this clone itself: Different DNA sequences within this sample yield the same CDR3. V and J are TRBV19 and TRBJ1-1; a possible D gene is TRBD1 (5 bases). The CDR3 runs 13 residues. Trimming shortened V by 2 bases and J by 3 bases, and 7 bases separated the two germline ends. Per germline, CDR1 LNHDA and CDR2 SQIVND (reference sequence). The CDR3 is CASSITGYTEAFF. DNA for the CDR3: TGTGCCAGTAGTATAACAGGTTACACTGAAGCTTTCTTT.

The chain joins TRBV30 to TRBJ1-6, with D possibly matching TRBD1 (6 bases). The CDR3 totals 15 residues. The germline V and J ends were trimmed by 3 bases and 7 bases, with 16 bases remaining between them. Germline V lookup: CDR1 GTSNPN, CDR2 SVGIG (reference sequence). The chain's CDR3 is CAWSAALGGNSPLHF. CDR3 bases: TGTGCCTGGAGCGCGGCGTTAGGGGGAAATTCACCCCTCCACTTT.

The rearrangement joins TRBV7-2 to TRBJ1-5, with D maybe TRBD1 (6 bases). The CDR3 consists of 17 residues. Trimming pared 4 bases from V and 0 bases from J, leaving 16 bases between. From germline, CDR1 is SGHTA and CDR2 FQGNSA. CDR3 loop: CASSSHRDPTSNQPQHF. CDR3 DNA: TGTGCCAGCAGCTCACACAGGGATCCTACTAGCAATCAGCCCCAGCATTTT.

The chain recombines TRBV21-1 with TRBJ2-5; the D call in the table, TRBD1, was not verified against the DNA. TRBV21-1 is marked as a pseudogene. This CDR3 spans 16 amino acids. Here the CDR3 DNA reads TGTGCCAGCAGCAAAGAGGCGGGACAGGGGAAAGAGACCCAGTACTTC. Translating gives CASSKEAGQGKETQYF.

The chain employs TRBV28 and TRBJ1-5; D call uncertain. This CDR3 region has 13 residues. Between the trimmed V and J ends, which lost 3 bases and 4 bases, there was a span of 7 bases. Germline CDR1 is MDHEN and CDR2 is SYDVKM. The CDR3 protein is CASSFQVNQPQHF. CDR3 bases: TGTGCCAGCAGTTTTCAGGTTAATCAGCCCCAGCATTTT.

J is TRBJ1-5 and V is TRBV7-8; 12 bases agree with TRBD1. The CDR3 is 20 residues long. The V gene end was trimmed by 5 bases and the J gene end by 0 bases; junction bases not matched to a gene: 14. The germline CDR1 and CDR2 sequences are SGHVS and FQNEAQ. The CDR3 sequence: CASSRTGTGGTKFSNQPQHF. In DNA form, the CDR3 reads TGTGCCAGCAGCAGAACCGGGACAGGGGGCACCAAATTTAGCAATCAGCCCCAGCATTTT.

The V gene is TRBV5-6, the J gene TRBJ2-1; 10 bases fit TRBD2. The CDR3 runs to 17 residues. Germline V gives CDR1 SGHDT, CDR2 YYEEEE. Germline trimming cut 3 bases from V and 3 bases from J; bases unmatched to any gene: 9. The CDR3 region is CASSYLLAGAVYNEQFF. The CDR3 coding sequence is TGTGCCAGCAGCTACCTCCTAGCGGGAGCTGTCTACAATGAGCAGTTCTTC.

J is TRBJ1-5 and V is TRBV10-3; D is perhaps TRBD1 (5 bases). V was clipped by 0 bases and J by 5 bases, with 17 bases between them. There are 17 residues in the CDR3. Germline V gives CDR1 ENHRY, CDR2 SYGVKD. CDR3 in DNA: TGTGCCATCAGTGAGTCCCTAGGTAGGGGTGGCGATCAGCCCCAGCATTTT. Translating it yields CAISESLGRGGDQPQHF.